These T cell receptor beta chains were read from a single sample in a study of Ad26.COV2.S vaccination and SARS-CoV-2 variants. TCRdb's copy holds only in-frame clones and misses some; the assay was immunoSEQ multiplex PCR. There are some 500,000 clones in the sample; roughly 89% occur only once, and about 2.7% lies in the top ten. The specimen was peripheral blood, collected in a trial of Ad26.COV2.S vaccine versus placebo. Every receptor here comes from a person aged 18-60 years who received the Ad26.COV2.S COVID-19 vaccine or a placebo. The CDR3 runs from the conserved cysteine through the conserved F or W. The order of the fields is CDR3 length, J gene, V gene, D gene, clone size, CDR3 DNA, CDR3 protein. The D gene is left open where the match is weak. A row's size may be missing; if present it is once, few, many or a size class.

15,TRBJ2-3,TRBV5-8,-,once,TGTGCCAGCAGCCTGAGGGACTGGATTTTAGTAGCAGGAAAATTT,CASSLRDWILVAGKF
17,TRBJ2-3,TRBV5-4,TRBD2,-,TGTGCCAGCAGCGTCCGACTAGCGGGAGTATCAGGAGATACGCAGTATTTT,CASSVRLAGVSGDTQYF
13,TRBJ2-3,TRBV11-3,-,once,TGTGCCAGCAGCTTTACCCGCACAGATACGCAGTATTTT,CASSFTRTDTQYF
12,TRBJ2-1,TRBV4-3,-,-,TGCGCCAGCAGCCAAGACGTAGGGGAGCAGTTCTTC,CASSQDVGEQFF
15,TRBJ2-1,TRBV4-3,TRBD1,-,TGCGCCAGCAGCCAAGGCACCGGGACAGGGAATGAGCAGTTCTTC,CASSQGTGTGNEQFF
14,TRBJ1-2,TRBV5-1,TRBD1,-,TGCGCCAGCAGCTTGGACGGGACAGGGGACGGCTACACCTTC,CASSLDGTGDGYTF
10,TRBJ2-4,TRBV2,TRBD1,-,TGTGCCAGCAGAACAGGGGTCTGGTACTTC,CASRTGVWYF
13,TRBJ1-5,TRBV5-8,-,few,TGTGCCAGCAGCTTGGGTCGCAATCAGCCCCAGCATTTT,CASSLGRNQPQHF
16,TRBJ2-2,TRBV5-1,-,-,TGCGCCAGCAGCCCGACGGGGGGCCTGAACACCGGGGAGCTGTTTTTT,CASSPTGGLNTGELFF
13,TRBJ1-3,TRBV9,-,-,TGTGCCAGCAGCTTGGGGGGAGGAAACACCATATATTTT,CASSLGGGNTIYF
13,TRBJ1-1,TRBV2,-,-,TGTGCCAGCAGTGAAAGCCCTCCCAGAGAAGCTTTCTTT,CASSESPPREAFF
15,TRBJ2-3,TRBV18,-,-,TGTGCCAGCTCACCACCGGGCCTACGGCCAGATACGCAGTATTTT,CASSPPGLRPDTQYF
15,TRBJ2-2,TRBV4-2,TRBD2,-,TGTGCCAGCAGCTATAACGGGGGGGCCAACGGGGAGCTGTTTTTT,CASSYNGGANGELFF